This TCR beta chain was sequenced in a study of cytomegalovirus exposure and HLA in healthy donors. Vbeta (60) and Jbeta (13) primers were used in the PCR. TCRdb keeps only in-frame clones here, not all; method: immunoSEQ multiplex PCR. The table shows about 260,000 clones, with around 65% occurring only once. Regarding donors, all were healthy bone marrow donors. Trimming cost V 3 bases and J 0 bases, with 12 bases left between them. There are 15 residues in the CDR3. Looked up from germline, CDR1 is MGHRA and CDR2 is YSYEKL. Study-level points and caveats: In an earlier analysis, productive rearrangement rates for most beta V segments clustered near 87% or 30%. Certain sequence variants were highly shared and formed a cluster, and this cluster was likely a sequencing artifact. Overall, some 160 TCR beta chains were annotated as cytomegalovirus-associated.

This clone has more than one count but fewer than ten. Antigen specificity is unknown. This chain uses TRBV4-1 with TRBJ2-7, with D maybe TRBD2 (7 bases). Sequencing input: PBMCs. This receptor was identified in a female donor in good health and CMV-seronegative. The CDR3 sequence: CASSQLADSSYEQYF. For the CDR3, the DNA is TGCGCCAGCAGCCAGCTAGCGGACAGCTCCTACGAGCAGTACTTC.